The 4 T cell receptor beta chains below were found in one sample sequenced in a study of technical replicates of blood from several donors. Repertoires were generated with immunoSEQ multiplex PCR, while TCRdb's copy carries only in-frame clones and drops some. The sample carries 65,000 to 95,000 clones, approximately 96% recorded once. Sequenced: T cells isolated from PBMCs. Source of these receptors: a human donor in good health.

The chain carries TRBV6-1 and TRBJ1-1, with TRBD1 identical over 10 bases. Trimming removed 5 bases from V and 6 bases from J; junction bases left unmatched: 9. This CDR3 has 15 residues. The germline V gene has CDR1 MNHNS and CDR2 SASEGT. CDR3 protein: CASSTRDRGSAEAFF. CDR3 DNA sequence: TGTGCCAGCAGTACACGGGACAGGGGATCCGCTGAAGCTTTCTTT.

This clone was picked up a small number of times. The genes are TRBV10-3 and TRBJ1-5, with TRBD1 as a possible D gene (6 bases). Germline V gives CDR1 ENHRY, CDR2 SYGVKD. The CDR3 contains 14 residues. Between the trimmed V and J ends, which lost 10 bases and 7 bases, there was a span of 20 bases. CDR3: CATKERDTMQPQHF. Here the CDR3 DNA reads TGTGCCACCAAAGAGAGGGACACGATGCAGCCCCAGCATTTT.

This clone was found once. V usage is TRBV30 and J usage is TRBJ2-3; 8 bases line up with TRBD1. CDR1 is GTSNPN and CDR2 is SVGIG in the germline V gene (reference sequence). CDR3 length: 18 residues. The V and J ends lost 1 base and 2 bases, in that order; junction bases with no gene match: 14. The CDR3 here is CAWSGQGAIPTSTDTQYF. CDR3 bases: TGTGCCTGGAGTGGCCAGGGGGCTATCCCGACGTCCACAGATACGCAGTATTTT. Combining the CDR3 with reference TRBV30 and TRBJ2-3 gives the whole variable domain SQTIHQWPATLVQPVGSPLSLECTVEGTSNPNLYWYRQAAGRGLQLLFYSVGIGQISSEVPQNLSASRPQDRQFILSSKKLLLSDSGFYLCAWSGQGAIPTSTDTQYFGPGTRLTVL.

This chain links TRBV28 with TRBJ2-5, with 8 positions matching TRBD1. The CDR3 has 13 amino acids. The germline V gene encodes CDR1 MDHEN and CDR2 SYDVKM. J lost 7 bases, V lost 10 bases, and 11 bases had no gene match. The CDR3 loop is CATSSGQGGTQYF. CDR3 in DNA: TGTGCCACCAGCTCCGGACAGGGAGGGACCCAGTACTTC. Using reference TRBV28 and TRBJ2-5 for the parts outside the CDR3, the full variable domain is DVKVTQSSRYLVKRTGEKVFLECVQDMDHENMFWYRQDPGLGLRLIYFSYDVKMKEKGDIPEGYSVSREKKERFSLILESASTNQTSMYLCATSSGQGGTQYFGPGTRLLVL.